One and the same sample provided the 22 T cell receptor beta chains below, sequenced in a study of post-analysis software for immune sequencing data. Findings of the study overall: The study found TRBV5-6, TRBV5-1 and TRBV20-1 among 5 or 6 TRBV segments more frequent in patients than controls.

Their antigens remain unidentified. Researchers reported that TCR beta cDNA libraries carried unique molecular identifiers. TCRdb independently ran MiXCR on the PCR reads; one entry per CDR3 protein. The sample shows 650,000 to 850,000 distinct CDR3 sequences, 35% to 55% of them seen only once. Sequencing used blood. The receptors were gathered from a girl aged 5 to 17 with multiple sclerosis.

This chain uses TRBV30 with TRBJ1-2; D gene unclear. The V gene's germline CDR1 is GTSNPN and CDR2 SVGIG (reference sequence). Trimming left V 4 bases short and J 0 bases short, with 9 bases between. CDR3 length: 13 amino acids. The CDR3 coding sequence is TGTGCCTGGATGGCGGGAGCTAACTATGGCTACACCTTC. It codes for CAWMAGANYGYTF.

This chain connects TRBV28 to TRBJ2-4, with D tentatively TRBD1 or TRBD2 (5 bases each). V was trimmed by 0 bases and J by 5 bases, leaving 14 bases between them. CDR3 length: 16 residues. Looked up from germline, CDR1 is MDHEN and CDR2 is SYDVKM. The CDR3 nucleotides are TGTGCCAGCAGTTTATGGTCCCGATGGGACGAAAACATTCAGTACTTC. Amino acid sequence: CASSLWSRWDENIQYF.

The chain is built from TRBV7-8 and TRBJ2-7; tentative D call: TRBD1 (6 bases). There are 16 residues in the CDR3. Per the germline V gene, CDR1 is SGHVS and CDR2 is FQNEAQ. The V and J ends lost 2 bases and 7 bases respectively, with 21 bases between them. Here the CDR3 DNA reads TGTGCCAGCAGCTTAACTTCCGGGGACACCCCGGTAGAGCAGTACTTC. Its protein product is CASSLTSGDTPVEQYF.

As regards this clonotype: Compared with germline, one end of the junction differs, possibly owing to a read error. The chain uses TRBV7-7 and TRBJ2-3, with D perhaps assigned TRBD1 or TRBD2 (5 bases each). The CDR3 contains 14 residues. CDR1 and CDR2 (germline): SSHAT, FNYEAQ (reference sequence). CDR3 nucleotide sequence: TGTGCTAGCAGCTTAGGGGACGGCACAGATACGCAGTATTTT. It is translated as CASSLGDGTDTQYF.

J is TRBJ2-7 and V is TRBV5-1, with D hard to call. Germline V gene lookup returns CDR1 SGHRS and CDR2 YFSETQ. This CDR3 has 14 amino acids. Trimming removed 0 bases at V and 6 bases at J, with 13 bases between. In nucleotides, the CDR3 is TGCGCCAGCAGCTTGGGTAGCACTGTCGGCGAGCAGTACTTC. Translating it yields CASSLGSTVGEQYF.

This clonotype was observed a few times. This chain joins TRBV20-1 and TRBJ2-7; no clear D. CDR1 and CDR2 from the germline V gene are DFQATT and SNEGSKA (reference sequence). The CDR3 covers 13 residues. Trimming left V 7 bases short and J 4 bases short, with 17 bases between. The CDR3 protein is CSVPRATVYEQYF. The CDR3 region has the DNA TGCAGTGTTCCCCGGGCCACAGTTTACGAGCAGTACTTC.

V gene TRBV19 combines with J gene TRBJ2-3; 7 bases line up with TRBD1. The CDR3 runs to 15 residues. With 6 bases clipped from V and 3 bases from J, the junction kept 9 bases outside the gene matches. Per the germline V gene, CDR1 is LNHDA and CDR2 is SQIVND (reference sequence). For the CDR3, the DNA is TGTGCCAGTAGAGATGGCCGCAGGGGGACAGATACGCAGTATTTT. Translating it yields CASRDGRRGTDTQYF.

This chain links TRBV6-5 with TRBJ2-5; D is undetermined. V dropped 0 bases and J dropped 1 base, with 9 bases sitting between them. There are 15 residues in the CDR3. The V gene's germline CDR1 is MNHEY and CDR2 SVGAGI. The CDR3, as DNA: TGTGCCAGCAGTTACTCGAATGGGATCCAAGAGACCCAGTACTTC. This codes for CASSYSNGIQETQYF.

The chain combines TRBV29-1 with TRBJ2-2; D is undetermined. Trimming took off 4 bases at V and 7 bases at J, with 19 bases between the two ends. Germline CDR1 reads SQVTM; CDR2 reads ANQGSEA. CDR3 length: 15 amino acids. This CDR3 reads CSVGGRKSPGGELFF. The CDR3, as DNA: TGCAGCGTTGGCGGTAGAAAATCGCCGGGCGGGGAGCTGTTTTTT.

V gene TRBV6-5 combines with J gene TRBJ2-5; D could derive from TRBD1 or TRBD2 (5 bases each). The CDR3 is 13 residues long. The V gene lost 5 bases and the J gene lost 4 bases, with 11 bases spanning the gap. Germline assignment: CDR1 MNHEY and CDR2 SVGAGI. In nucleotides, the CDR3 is TGTGCCAGCAGTGGGGGATTGGGAGAGACCCAGTACTTC. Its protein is CASSGGLGETQYF.

CDR3 bases: TGCAGTGCTAGAGACCCTAACCCGGGACTAGCGGGACGGGACTACGAGCAGTACTTC. This codes for CSARDPNPGLAGRDYEQYF. The V and J genes are TRBV20-1 and TRBJ2-7; 13 nucleotides line up with TRBD2. The trim removed 0 bases at V and 3 bases at J, leaving 14 bases unmatched. The length of the CDR3 is 19 residues. CDR1 and CDR2 from the germline V gene are DFQATT and SNEGSKA (reference sequence).

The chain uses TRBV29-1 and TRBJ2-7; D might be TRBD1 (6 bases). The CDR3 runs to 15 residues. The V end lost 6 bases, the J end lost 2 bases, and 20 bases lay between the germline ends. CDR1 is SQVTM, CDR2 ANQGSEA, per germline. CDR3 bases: TGCAGCGTCAACTCAGGGGTACCCCCTACCTACGAGCAGTACTTC. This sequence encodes CSVNSGVPPTYEQYF.

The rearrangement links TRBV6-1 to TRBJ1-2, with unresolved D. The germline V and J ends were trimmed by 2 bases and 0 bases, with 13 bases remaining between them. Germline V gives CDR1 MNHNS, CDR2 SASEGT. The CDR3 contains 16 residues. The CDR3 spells CASSEWAEKTNYGYTF. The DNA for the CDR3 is TGTGCCAGCAGTGAATGGGCAGAAAAGACTAACTATGGCTACACCTTC.

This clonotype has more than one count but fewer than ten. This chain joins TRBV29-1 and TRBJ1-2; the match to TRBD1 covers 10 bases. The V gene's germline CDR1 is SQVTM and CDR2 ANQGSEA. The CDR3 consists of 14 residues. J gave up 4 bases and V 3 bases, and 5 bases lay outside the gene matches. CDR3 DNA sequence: TGCAGCGTTGATATGGGGACAGGGGCCTATGGCTACACCTTC. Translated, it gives CSVDMGTGAYGYTF.

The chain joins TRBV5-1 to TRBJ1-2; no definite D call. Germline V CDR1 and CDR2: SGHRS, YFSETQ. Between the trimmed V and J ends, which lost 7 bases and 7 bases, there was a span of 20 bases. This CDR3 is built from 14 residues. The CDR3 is CASGSDLRAIGYTF. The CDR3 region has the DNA TGCGCCAGCGGCTCCGATCTAAGGGCGATTGGCTACACCTTC.

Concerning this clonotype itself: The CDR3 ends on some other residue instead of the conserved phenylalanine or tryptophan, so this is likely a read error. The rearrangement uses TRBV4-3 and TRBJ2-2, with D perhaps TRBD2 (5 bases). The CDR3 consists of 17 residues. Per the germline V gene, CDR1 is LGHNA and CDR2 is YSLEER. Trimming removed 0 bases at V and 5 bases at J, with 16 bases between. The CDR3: CASSQEIAGVGTGELFV. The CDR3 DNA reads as TGCGCCAGCAGCCAAGAAATAGCCGGGGTTGGAACCGGGGAGCTGTTTGTT.

CDR3 sequence (DNA): TGCAGTGCCACACAGGGGGCGTCCTACGAGCAGTACTTC. Amino acid sequence: CSATQGASYEQYF. The genes are TRBV20-1 and TRBJ2-7, with TRBD1 matching 9 bases. The germline CDR1 and CDR2 sequences are DFQATT and SNEGSKA (reference sequence). With V trimmed by 6 bases and J by 1 base, 4 bases remained unmatched. This CDR3 has 13 residues.

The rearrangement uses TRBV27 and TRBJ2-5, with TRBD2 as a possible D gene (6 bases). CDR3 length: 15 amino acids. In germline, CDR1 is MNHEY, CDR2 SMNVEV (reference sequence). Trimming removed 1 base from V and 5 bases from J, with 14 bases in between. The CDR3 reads CASSLLGSEGETQYF. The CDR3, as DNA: TGTGCCAGCAGTTTATTAGGGTCGGAGGGGGAGACCCAGTACTTC.

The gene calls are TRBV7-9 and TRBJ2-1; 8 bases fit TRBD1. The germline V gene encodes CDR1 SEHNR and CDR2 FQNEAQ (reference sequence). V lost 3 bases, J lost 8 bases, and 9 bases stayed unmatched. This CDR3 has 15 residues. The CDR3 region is CASSLGGQVRDEQFF. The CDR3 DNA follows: TGTGCCAGCAGCTTGGGGGGACAGGTGAGGGATGAGCAGTTCTTC. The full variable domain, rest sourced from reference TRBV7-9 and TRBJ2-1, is DTGVSQNPRHKITKRGQNVTFRCDPISEHNRLYWYRQTLGQGPEFLTYFQNEAQLEKSRLLSDRFSAERPKGSFSTLEIQRTEQGDSAMYLCASSLGGQVRDEQFFGPGTRLTVL.

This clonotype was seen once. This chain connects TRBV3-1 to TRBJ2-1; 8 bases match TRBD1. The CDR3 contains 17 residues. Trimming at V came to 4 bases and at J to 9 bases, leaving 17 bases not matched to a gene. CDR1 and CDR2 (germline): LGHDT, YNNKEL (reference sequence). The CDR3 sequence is CASSPPPRDRQGSEQFF. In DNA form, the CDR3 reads TGTGCCAGCAGCCCTCCTCCTCGGGACAGGCAAGGGAGTGAGCAGTTCTTC.

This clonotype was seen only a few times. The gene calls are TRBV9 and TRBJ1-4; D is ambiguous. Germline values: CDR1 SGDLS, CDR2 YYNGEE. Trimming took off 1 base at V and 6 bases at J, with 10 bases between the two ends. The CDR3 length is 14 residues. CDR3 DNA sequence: TGTGCCAGCAGCGTATTGGCGGACCATGAAAAACTGTTTTTT. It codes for CASSVLADHEKLFF.

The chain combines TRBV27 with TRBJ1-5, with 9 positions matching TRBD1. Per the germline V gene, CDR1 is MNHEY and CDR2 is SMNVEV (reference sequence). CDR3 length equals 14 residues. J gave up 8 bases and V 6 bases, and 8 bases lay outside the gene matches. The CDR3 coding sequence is TGTGCCAGCAGCCATAGGACAGGGGAAAAGCCCCAGCATTTT. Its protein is CASSHRTGEKPQHF.